The clone carrying this T cell receptor beta chain was detected only once. The data were taken from a study of blood T cells in healthy people across ages. Losses at the gene ends were 2 bases for V and 7 bases for J; bases not matched to a gene: 7. Germline-derived CDR1 and CDR2 are SEHNR and FQNEAQ (reference sequence). The CDR3 sequence is 14 residues long. Then a second PCR, running roughly 7 to 12 cycles, was carried out with a sample-barcoded 5' primer and a J-beta primer mix. A template-switch adaptor that had 12 random nucleotides put a tag on each cDNA molecule. One entry per CDR3 protein results from TCRdb running MiXCR on the 5' RACE reads. Found here are roughly 800,000 distinct CDR3 sequences, 55% to 75% of them singletons; the top ten hold 20% to 25%.

The sequence derives from a man aged 25-45 years in good health. The sequenced sample consisted of blood. This chain links TRBV7-9 with TRBJ1-2; 7 bases are a match to TRBD1. CDR3 nucleotides: TGTGCCAGCAGCTTACCAGACAGGGCGGGTGGCTACACCTTC. It translates to CASSLPDRAGGYTF.